These 2 T cell receptor beta chains were sequenced from one sample in a study of CD8 T cells in Susac syndrome. RNA, at about 0.45 to 1 ug, was reverse transcribed with random hexamers. One entry per CDR3 protein, called by TCRdb with MiXCR from the immunoSEQ multiplex PCR reads. Of roughly 200,000 distinct CDR3 sequences listed, 90% to 97% are singletons. The sequenced sample consisted of CD4+ T cells from PBMCs. The receptors were sampled from a human donor with multiple sclerosis.

Turning to this clonotype: Germline is not matched at one junction end, which may reflect a read error. The rearrangement uses TRBV2 and TRBJ2-7; 10 bases fit TRBD1. Looked up from germline, CDR1 is SNHLY and CDR2 is FYNNEI. The CDR3 runs 15 residues. The CDR3 DNA sequence: TGTGCCAGCAGGGAAGAGTGGACAGGGGGCTACGAGCAGTACTTC. Amino acids: CASREEWTGGYEQYF.

J is TRBJ1-1 and V is TRBV20-1, with D possibly matching TRBD1 (5 bases). V lost 3 bases, J lost 1 base, and 9 bases lay in between. The length of the CDR3 is 13 residues. The germline CDR1 and CDR2 sequences are DFQATT and SNEGSKA (reference sequence). The CDR3 sequence: CSARWGRNTEAFF. CDR3 sequence (DNA): TGCAGTGCTAGGTGGGGGAGGAACACTGAAGCTTTCTTT.